Here is one T cell receptor beta chain with its context. CDR1 and CDR2 (germline): LGHNA, YSLEER. V gave up 3 bases and J gave up 4 bases, with 12 bases separating them. The CDR3 extends over 14 amino acids. As processed by the authors: It was from reference gene primer amplification that nucleated cell counts were estimated. Assay used: immunoSEQ multiplex PCR; TCRdb lists only in-frame clones, some missing. The V and J calls and clone size were taken over from that table, and D and trimming were inferred from the DNA. The sample consists of 150,000 to 200,000 clones, around 85% of them appearing once. These data belong to a study of blood T cell repertoires in COVID-19. Study background: Nucleic acid was either cDNA or gDNA, and it came from T cells, B-cell-depleted T cells, or PBMCs.

Sequenced sample: peripheral blood. The gene calls are TRBV4-3 and TRBJ1-2; perhaps TRBD1 as D (5 bases). The receptor was isolated from a human donor with acute or convalescent COVID-19. The donor label of this sample is uncertain. The CDR3 DNA sequence: TGCGCCAGCAGCCAGTTGGGGGGTACCTATGGCTACACCTTC. Translation gives CASSQLGGTYGYTF.